Listed below are T cell receptor beta chains from one sample, sequenced in a study of T cells in Graves' hyperthyroidism and ophthalmopathy. MiXCR, applied by TCRdb to the multiplex PCR reads, yields one record per CDR3 protein. The sample carries nearly 600,000 distinct CDR3 sequences, 12% to 15% recorded once. Material for sequencing was blood. The receptors come from a woman aged 18-29 years with Graves' ophthalmopathy. Both conserved end residues are part of each CDR3. The order of the fields is J gene, clone size, D gene, V gene, CDR3 protein, CDR3 DNA. A D gene is named only where the DNA matches it firmly. Some rows have no size entry. The others give once, few or many, or a class for an expanded clone.

j_call: TRBJ2-1; clone_size: many; d_call: NA; v_call: TRBV3-1; cdr3_aa: CASSQDVWVGGSYNEQFF; cdr3_nt: TGTGCCAGCAGCCAAGATGTTTGGGTGGGGGGTTCTTACAATGAGCAGTTCTTC
j_call: TRBJ2-7; clone_size: many; d_call: TRBD2; v_call: TRBV12-3/TRBV12-4; cdr3_aa: CASRWGLTYEQYF; cdr3_nt: TGTGCCAGCAGGTGGGGACTAACCTACGAGCAGTACTTC
j_call: TRBJ2-3; clone_size: few; d_call: TRBD2; v_call: TRBV10-3; cdr3_aa: CAISELPSAGTRGTDTQYF; cdr3_nt: TGTGCCATCAGTGAGCTCCCCTCGGCCGGGACTAGGGGCACAGATACGCAGTATTTT
j_call: TRBJ1-5; clone_size: few; d_call: TRBD1; v_call: TRBV19; cdr3_aa: CASTPVKGQGFNQPQHF; cdr3_nt: TGTGCCAGTACCCCCGTTAAGGGACAGGGATTCAATCAGCCCCAGCATTTT
j_call: TRBJ1-5; clone_size: many; d_call: TRBD1; v_call: TRBV2; cdr3_aa: CASSVPEYRGQPQHF; cdr3_nt: TGTGCCAGCAGTGTTCCCGAGTACAGGGGTCAGCCCCAGCATTTT
j_call: TRBJ1-4; clone_size: NA; d_call: TRBD1; v_call: TRBV11-2; cdr3_aa: CASSEWGQRDEKLFF; cdr3_nt: TGTGCCAGCAGTGAATGGGGACAGAGGGATGAAAAACTGTTTTTT
j_call: TRBJ2-7; clone_size: many; d_call: NA; v_call: TRBV5-1; cdr3_aa: CASSPRDGLREQYF; cdr3_nt: TGCGCCAGCAGCCCCCGGGATGGTTTGCGGGAGCAGTACTTC
j_call: TRBJ2-2; clone_size: many; d_call: NA; v_call: TRBV7-8; cdr3_aa: CASSPTVNTGELFF; cdr3_nt: TGTGCCAGCAGCCCGACGGTTAACACCGGGGAGCTGTTTTTT
j_call: TRBJ1-1; clone_size: NA; d_call: NA; v_call: TRBV24-1; cdr3_aa: CATRGLRRTEAFF; cdr3_nt: TGTGCCACCAGGGGACTCCGGCGGACTGAAGCTTTCTTT
j_call: TRBJ2-7; clone_size: NA; d_call: TRBD2; v_call: TRBV7-6; cdr3_aa: CASSPRLAALYEQYF; cdr3_nt: TGTGCCAGCAGCCCCAGACTAGCGGCCCTCTACGAGCAGTACTTC
j_call: TRBJ2-2; clone_size: few; d_call: NA; v_call: TRBV5-5; cdr3_aa: CASSQDLGRANTGELFF; cdr3_nt: TGCGCCAGCAGCCAAGATCTCGGCCGGGCGAACACCGGGGAGCTGTTTTTT
j_call: TRBJ2-7; clone_size: NA; d_call: TRBD2; v_call: TRBV19; cdr3_aa: CASGGLAGLYEQYF; cdr3_nt: TGTGCCAGTGGGGGACTAGCGGGACTATACGAGCAGTACTTC
j_call: TRBJ2-5; clone_size: many; d_call: TRBD2; v_call: TRBV12-3/TRBV12-4; cdr3_aa: CASSMSSWTSGETQYF; cdr3_nt: TGTGCCAGCAGTATGTCCTCGTGGACTAGTGGAGAGACCCAGTACTTC
j_call: TRBJ2-2; clone_size: NA; d_call: NA; v_call: TRBV10-3; cdr3_aa: CAISGGTRLKANTGELFF; cdr3_nt: TGTGCCATCAGTGGAGGGACTCGGCTGAAGGCGAACACCGGGGAGCTGTTTTTT
j_call: TRBJ2-2; clone_size: many; d_call: NA; v_call: TRBV20-1; cdr3_aa: CSAVRGGTNTGELFF; cdr3_nt: TGCAGTGCTGTTCGTGGTGGGACGAACACCGGGGAGCTGTTTTTT
j_call: TRBJ2-6; clone_size: few; d_call: TRBD2; v_call: TRBV6-1; cdr3_aa: CASKHRGGTGANVLTF; cdr3_nt: TGTGCCAGCAAGCATCGCGGGGGGACTGGGGCCAACGTCCTGACTTTC
j_call: TRBJ2-3; clone_size: many; d_call: NA; v_call: TRBV6-1; cdr3_aa: CASRTLTDTQYF; cdr3_nt: TGTGCCAGCAGGACCTTGACAGATACGCAGTATTTT
j_call: TRBJ1-5; clone_size: NA; d_call: TRBD1; v_call: TRBV19; cdr3_aa: CASSDRGPIVNQPQHF; cdr3_nt: TGTGCCAGTAGCGACAGGGGACCGATTGTCAATCAGCCCCAGCATTTT
j_call: TRBJ2-7; clone_size: many; d_call: NA; v_call: TRBV6-1; cdr3_aa: CATQRGRSYEQYF; cdr3_nt: TGTGCCACCCAACGGGGTCGCTCCTACGAGCAGTACTTC
j_call: TRBJ1-5; clone_size: NA; d_call: NA; v_call: TRBV29-1; cdr3_aa: CSVEENSNSNQPQHF; cdr3_nt: TGCAGCGTTGAAGAAAACAGCAATAGCAATCAGCCCCAGCATTTT
j_call: TRBJ2-3; clone_size: NA; d_call: TRBD1; v_call: TRBV12-3/TRBV12-4; cdr3_aa: CASSQGQGNTDTQYF; cdr3_nt: TGTGCCAGCAGTCAGGGACAGGGAAACACAGATACGCAGTATTTT
j_call: TRBJ2-1; clone_size: many; d_call: NA; v_call: TRBV10-3; cdr3_aa: CAIQGSYNEQFF; cdr3_nt: TGTGCCATCCAGGGTTCCTACAATGAGCAGTTCTTC
j_call: TRBJ2-5; clone_size: many; d_call: NA; v_call: TRBV28; cdr3_aa: CASRRFGVPGQETQYF; cdr3_nt: TGTGCCAGCAGACGATTTGGAGTTCCGGGACAAGAGACCCAGTACTTC
j_call: TRBJ2-1; clone_size: many; d_call: TRBD2; v_call: TRBV20-1; cdr3_aa: CSATVAGLSYNEQFF; cdr3_nt: TGCAGTGCTACCGTAGCGGGCCTCTCCTACAATGAGCAGTTCTTC
j_call: TRBJ2-2; clone_size: many; d_call: TRBD1; v_call: TRBV19; cdr3_aa: CASSSQGARGGELFF; cdr3_nt: TGTGCCAGTAGCTCACAGGGGGCGAGGGGCGGGGAGCTGTTTTTT
j_call: TRBJ2-5; clone_size: many; d_call: NA; v_call: TRBV12-3/TRBV12-4; cdr3_aa: CASSLTRETQYF; cdr3_nt: TGTGCCAGCAGTTTAACCCGAGAGACCCAGTACTTC
j_call: TRBJ2-3; clone_size: many; d_call: NA; v_call: TRBV11-3; cdr3_aa: CASSPDSYTDTQYF; cdr3_nt: TGTGCCAGCAGCCCCGACAGTTACACAGATACGCAGTATTTT
j_call: TRBJ1-1; clone_size: many; d_call: NA; v_call: TRBV7-9; cdr3_aa: CASSLALPGEAFF; cdr3_nt: TGTGCCAGCAGCTTAGCCCTCCCAGGGGAAGCTTTCTTT
j_call: TRBJ1-5; clone_size: many; d_call: NA; v_call: TRBV20-1; cdr3_aa: CSARDWGEWRNQPQHF; cdr3_nt: TGCAGTGCTAGAGATTGGGGGGAATGGCGCAATCAGCCCCAGCATTTT
j_call: TRBJ2-7; clone_size: NA; d_call: TRBD1; v_call: TRBV20-1; cdr3_aa: CSARVGDRFSSYEQYF; cdr3_nt: TGCAGTGCTAGAGTGGGGGACAGGTTTAGCTCCTACGAGCAGTACTTC